Listed here are 3 T cell receptor beta chains from one sample, sequenced in a study of blood T cell repertoires in COVID-19. Clones were read by immunoSEQ multiplex PCR, and TCRdb kept only the in-frame ones, dropping some. This table has hundreds of thousands of clones, approximately 88% appearing once. The sequencing input was peripheral blood. The receptors were sampled from a woman in her forties or fifties with COVID-19, enrolled during active disease.

The chain uses TRBV5-4 and TRBJ2-3; 9 nucleotides align to TRBD2. Germline V gene data show CDR1 as SGHNT and CDR2 as YYREEE (reference sequence). The trim removed 3 bases at V and 0 bases at J, leaving 11 bases unmatched. This CDR3 has 18 amino acids. The CDR3 reads CASSWGTGLAASTDTQYF. DNA for the CDR3: TGTGCCAGCAGCTGGGGAACGGGACTAGCCGCTAGCACAGATACGCAGTATTTT. The full variable domain, with the rest looked up from reference TRBV5-4 and TRBJ2-3, is ETGVTQSPTHLIKTRGQQVTLRCSSQSGHNTVSWYQQALGQGPQFIFQYYREEENGRGNFPPRFSGLQFPNYSSELNVNALELDDSALYLCASSWGTGLAASTDTQYFGPGTRLTVL.

This clone was picked up one time. This chain joins TRBV5-1 and TRBJ2-1; possibly TRBD1 for D (6 bases). Germline lookup yields CDR1 SGHRS and CDR2 YFSETQ. The CDR3 runs 15 residues. Trimming shortened V by 7 bases and J by 0 bases, and 14 bases separated the two germline ends. CDR3 region: CASGSDRRSYNEQFF. The DNA for the CDR3 is TGCGCCAGCGGCTCAGACAGGCGCTCCTACAATGAGCAGTTCTTC.

The rearrangement joins TRBV27 to TRBJ2-1, with TRBD2 identical over 13 bases. CDR3 length equals 16 residues. Losses at the gene ends were 5 bases for V and 7 bases for J; bases not matched to a gene: 8. Germline V gene sequence: CDR1 MNHEY, CDR2 SMNVEV (reference sequence). CDR3 coding DNA: TGTGCCAGCAGTGGACTCAGGACTAGCGGGGGTAATGAGCAGTTCTTC. It is translated as CASSGLRTSGGNEQFF.